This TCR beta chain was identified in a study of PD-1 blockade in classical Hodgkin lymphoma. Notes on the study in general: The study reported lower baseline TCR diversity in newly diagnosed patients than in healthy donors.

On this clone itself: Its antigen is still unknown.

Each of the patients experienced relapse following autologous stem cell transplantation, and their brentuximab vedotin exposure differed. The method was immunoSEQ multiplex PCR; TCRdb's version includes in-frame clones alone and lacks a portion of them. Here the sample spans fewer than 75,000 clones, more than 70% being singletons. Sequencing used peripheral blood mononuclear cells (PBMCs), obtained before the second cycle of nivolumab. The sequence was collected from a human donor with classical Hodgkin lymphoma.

The CDR3 DNA reads as TGCGCCAGCAGCCCCTCGGGACTAGCGGGGGGAAAGACCCAGTACTTC. It codes for CASSPSGLAGGKTQYF. The gene calls are TRBV5-1 and TRBJ2-5, with TRBD2 matching over 15 bases. The CDR3 is 16 amino acids. Trimming at V came to 4 bases and at J to 6 bases, leaving 7 bases not matched to a gene. Germline V gives CDR1 SGHRS, CDR2 YFSETQ. Based on the CDR3 plus reference TRBV5-1 and TRBJ2-5, the full variable domain is KAGVTQTPRYLIKTRGQQVTLSCSPISGHRSVSWYQQTPGQGLQFLFEYFSETQRNKGNFPGRFSGRQFSNSRSEMNVSTLELGDSALYLCASSPSGLAGGKTQYFGPGTRLLVL.